This T cell receptor (beta chain) originates from a study of T cells after yellow fever vaccination. Whole-study findings and limits: Booster samples showed a return of most primary-vaccination clones (under 97% CD4, approximately 85% CD8). The secondary T-cell response peaked on day 5, not day 15, but was weaker.

This clonotype was seen once. Its antigen is not known. Germline V gene data show CDR1 as MNHEY and CDR2 as SVGEGT. The CDR3 totals 12 residues. Trimming took 5 bases from V and 6 from J, leaving 11 bases between them. MiXCR, run by TCRdb on the 5' RACE reads, gives a single entry per CDR3 protein. Here the sample spans about 170,000 distinct CDR3 sequences, approximately 11% being singletons. The sequenced sample was CD8+ T cells sorted from PBMCs, obtained 15 days after the yellow fever booster vaccination. The chain recombines TRBV6-2 or TRBV6-3 with TRBJ2-7; D may correspond to TRBD1 or TRBD2 (5 bases each). The TCR sequence derives from a man aged 18 to 30 who received the YFV17D yellow fever vaccine. The DNA for the CDR3 is TGTGCCAGCAGTCGAGGGGAACGCGAGCAGTACTTC. Encoded protein: CASSRGEREQYF.